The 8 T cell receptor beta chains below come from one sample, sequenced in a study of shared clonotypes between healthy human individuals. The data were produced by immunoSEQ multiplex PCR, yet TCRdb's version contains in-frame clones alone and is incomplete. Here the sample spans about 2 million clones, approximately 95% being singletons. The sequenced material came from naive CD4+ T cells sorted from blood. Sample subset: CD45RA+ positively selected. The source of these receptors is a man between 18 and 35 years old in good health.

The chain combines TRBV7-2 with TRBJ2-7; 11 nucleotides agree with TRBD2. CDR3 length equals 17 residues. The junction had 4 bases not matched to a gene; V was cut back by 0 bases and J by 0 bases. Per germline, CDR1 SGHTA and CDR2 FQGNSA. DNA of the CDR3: TGTGCCAGCAGCTTAGCTACCGGGACTAGCGGCTCCTACGAGCAGTACTTC. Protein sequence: CASSLATGTSGSYEQYF.

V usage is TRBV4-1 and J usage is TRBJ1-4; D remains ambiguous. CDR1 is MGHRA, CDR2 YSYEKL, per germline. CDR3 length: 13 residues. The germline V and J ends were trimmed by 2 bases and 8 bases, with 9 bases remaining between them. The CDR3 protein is CASSQIVREKLFF. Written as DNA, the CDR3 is TGCGCCAGCAGCCAAATCGTGAGGGAAAAACTGTTTTTT.

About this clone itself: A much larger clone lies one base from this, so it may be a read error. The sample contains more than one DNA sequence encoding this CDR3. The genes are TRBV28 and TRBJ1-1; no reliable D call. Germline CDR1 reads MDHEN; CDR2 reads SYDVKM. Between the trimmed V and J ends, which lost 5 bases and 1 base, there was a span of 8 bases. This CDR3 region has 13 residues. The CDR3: CASSRAGNTEAFF. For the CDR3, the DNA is TGTGCCAGCAGTCGTGCGGGGAACACTGAAGCTTTCTTT.

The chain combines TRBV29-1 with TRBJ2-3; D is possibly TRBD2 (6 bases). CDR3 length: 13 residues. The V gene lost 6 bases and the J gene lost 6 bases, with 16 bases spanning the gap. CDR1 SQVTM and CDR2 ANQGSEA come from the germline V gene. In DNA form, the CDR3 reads TGCAGCGTAGACCCAACTGGGACTGATACGCAGTATTTT. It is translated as CSVDPTGTDTQYF.

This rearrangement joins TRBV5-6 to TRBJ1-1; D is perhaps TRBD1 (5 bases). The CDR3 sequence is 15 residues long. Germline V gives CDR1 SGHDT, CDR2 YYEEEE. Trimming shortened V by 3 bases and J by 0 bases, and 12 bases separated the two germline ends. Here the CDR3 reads CASSSLGGLNTEAFF. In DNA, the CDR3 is TGTGCCAGCAGCTCGCTGGGGGGACTGAACACTGAAGCTTTCTTT. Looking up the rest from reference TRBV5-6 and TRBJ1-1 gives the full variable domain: DAGVTQSPTHLIKTRGQQVTLRCSPKSGHDTVSWYQQALGQGPQFIFQYYEEEERQRGNFPDRFSGHQFPNYSSELNVNALLLGDSALYLCASSSLGGLNTEAFFGQGTRLTVV.

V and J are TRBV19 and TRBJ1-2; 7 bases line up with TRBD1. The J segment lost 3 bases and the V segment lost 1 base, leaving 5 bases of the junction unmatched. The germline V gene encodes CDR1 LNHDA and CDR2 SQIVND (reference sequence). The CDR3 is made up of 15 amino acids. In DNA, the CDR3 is TGTGCCAGTAGTATAGGGACAGGAGGGCACTATGGCTACACCTTC. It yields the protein CASSIGTGGHYGYTF.

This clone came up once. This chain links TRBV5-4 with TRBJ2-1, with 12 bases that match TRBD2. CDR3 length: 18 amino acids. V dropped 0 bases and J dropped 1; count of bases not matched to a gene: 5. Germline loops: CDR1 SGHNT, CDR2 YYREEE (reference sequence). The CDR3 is CASSLGASGGASYNEQFF. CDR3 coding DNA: TGTGCCAGCAGCTTGGGAGCTAGCGGGGGGGCATCCTACAATGAGCAGTTCTTC.

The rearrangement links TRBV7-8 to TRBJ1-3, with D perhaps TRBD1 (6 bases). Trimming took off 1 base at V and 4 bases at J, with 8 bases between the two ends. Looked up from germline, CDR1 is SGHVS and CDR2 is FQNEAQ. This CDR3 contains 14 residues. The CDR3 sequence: CASSLEGVGNTIYF. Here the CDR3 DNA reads TGTGCCAGCAGCTTAGAGGGGGTCGGAAACACCATATATTTT.